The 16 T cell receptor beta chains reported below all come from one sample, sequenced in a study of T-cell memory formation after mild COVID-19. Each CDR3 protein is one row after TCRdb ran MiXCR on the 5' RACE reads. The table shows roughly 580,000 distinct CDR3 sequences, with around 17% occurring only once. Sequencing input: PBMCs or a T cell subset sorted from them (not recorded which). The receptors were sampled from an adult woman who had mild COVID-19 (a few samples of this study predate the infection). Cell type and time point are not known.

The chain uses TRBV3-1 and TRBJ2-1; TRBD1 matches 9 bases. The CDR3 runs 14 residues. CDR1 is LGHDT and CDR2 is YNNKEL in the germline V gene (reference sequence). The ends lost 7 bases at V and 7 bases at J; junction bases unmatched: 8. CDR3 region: CASNTGTGKNEQFF. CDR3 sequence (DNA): TGTGCCAGCAACACCGGGACAGGGAAAAATGAGCAGTTCTTC.

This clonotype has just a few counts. CDR3 sequence (DNA): TGCGCCAGCAGCGCAGGAAAGACAGCATTCCAAGAGACCCAGTACTTC. It specifies CASSAGKTAFQETQYF. V is TRBV5-1 and J is TRBJ2-5; maybe TRBD1 (5 bases). There are 16 residues in the CDR3. Germline CDR1 is SGHRS and CDR2 is YFSETQ. Trimming took 4 bases from V and 1 from J, leaving 17 bases between them.

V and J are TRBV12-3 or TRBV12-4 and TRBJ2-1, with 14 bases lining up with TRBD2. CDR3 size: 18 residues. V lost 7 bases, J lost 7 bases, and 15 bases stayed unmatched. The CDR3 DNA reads TGTGCCAGCATGGGGGGACTAGCGGGAGTTCGGGATTCAAATGAGCAGTTCTTC. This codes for CASMGGLAGVRDSNEQFF.

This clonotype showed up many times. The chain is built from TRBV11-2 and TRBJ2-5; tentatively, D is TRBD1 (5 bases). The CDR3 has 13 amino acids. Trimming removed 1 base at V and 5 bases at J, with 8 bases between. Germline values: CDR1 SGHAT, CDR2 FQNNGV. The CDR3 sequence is CASSLAGLETQYF. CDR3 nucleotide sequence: TGTGCCAGCAGCTTAGCAGGGTTGGAGACCCAGTACTTC.

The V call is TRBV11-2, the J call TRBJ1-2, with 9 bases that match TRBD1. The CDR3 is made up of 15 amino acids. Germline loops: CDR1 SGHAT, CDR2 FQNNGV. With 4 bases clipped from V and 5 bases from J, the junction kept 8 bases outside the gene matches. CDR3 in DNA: TGTGCCAGCAGCTCATACCGGGACAGGGCGTATGGCTACACCTTC. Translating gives CASSSYRDRAYGYTF.

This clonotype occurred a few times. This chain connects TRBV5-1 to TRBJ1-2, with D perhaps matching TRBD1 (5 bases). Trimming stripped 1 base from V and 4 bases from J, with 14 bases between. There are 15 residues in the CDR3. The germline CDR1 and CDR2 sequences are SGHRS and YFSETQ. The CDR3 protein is CASSLRGELIYGYTF. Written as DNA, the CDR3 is TGCGCCAGCAGCTTGCGGGGGGAGCTCATCTATGGCTACACCTTC.

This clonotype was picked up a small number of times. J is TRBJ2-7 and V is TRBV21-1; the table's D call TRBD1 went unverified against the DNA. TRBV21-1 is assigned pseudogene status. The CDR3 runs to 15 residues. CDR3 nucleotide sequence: TGTGCCAGCAGCAAACGCAGCGGGGACAACTACGAGCAGTACTTC. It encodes CASSKRSGDNYEQYF.

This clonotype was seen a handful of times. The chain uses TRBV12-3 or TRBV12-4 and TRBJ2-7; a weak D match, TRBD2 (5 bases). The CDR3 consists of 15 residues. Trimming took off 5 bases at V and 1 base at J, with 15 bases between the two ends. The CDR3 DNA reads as TGTGCCAGCAGTCCGGCCCTTGGGAGATCCTACGAGCAGTACTTC. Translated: CASSPALGRSYEQYF.

CDR3 DNA sequence: TGTGCCAGCAGCTTAGAAATTGGGGACTACGAGCAGTACTTC. Translation: CASSLEIGDYEQYF. The gene calls are TRBV7-9 and TRBJ2-7; D gene unclear. V gave up 1 base and J gave up 3 bases, with 10 bases separating them. Germline V gene sequence: CDR1 SEHNR, CDR2 FQNEAQ (reference sequence). The CDR3 has 14 amino acids.

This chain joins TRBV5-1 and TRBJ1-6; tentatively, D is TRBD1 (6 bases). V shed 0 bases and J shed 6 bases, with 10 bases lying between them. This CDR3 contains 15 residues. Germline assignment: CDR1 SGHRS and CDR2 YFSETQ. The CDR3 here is CASSLEAGANSPLHF. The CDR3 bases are TGCGCCAGCAGCTTGGAGGCAGGGGCTAATTCACCCCTCCACTTT.

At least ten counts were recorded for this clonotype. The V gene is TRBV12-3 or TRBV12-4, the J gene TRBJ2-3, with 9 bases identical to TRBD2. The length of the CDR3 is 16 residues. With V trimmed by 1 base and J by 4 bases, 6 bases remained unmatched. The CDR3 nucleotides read TGTGCCAGCAGTTTAGGGCGGGGGGGCGTGGCAGATACGCAGTATTTT. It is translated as CASSLGRGGVADTQYF.

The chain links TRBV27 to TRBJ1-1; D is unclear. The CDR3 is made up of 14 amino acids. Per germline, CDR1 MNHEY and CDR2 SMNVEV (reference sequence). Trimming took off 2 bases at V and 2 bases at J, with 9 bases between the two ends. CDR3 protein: CASSLLWGNTEAFF. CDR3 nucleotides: TGTGCCAGCAGTTTACTCTGGGGAAACACTGAAGCTTTCTTT.

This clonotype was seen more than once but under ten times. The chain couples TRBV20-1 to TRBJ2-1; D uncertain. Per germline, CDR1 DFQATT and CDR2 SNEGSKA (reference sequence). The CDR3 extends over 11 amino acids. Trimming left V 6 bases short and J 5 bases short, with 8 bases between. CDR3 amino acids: CSAWEDNEQFF. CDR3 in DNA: TGCAGTGCCTGGGAAGACAATGAGCAGTTCTTC.

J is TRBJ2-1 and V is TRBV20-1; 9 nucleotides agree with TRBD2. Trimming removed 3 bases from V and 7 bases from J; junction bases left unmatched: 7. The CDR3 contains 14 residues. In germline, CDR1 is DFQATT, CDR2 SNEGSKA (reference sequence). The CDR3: CSASAGGPRNEQFF. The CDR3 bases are TGCAGTGCTAGCGCGGGAGGGCCGAGAAATGAGCAGTTCTTC.

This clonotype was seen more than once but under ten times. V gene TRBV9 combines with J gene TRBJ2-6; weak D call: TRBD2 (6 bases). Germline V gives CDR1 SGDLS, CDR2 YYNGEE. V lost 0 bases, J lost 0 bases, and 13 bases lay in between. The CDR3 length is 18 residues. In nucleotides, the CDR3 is TGTGCCAGCAGCGTAGGGAGGAGGGAGAGCTCTGGGGCCAACGTCCTGACTTTC. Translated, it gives CASSVGRRESSGANVLTF. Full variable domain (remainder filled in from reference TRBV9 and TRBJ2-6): DSGVTQTPKHLITATGQRVTLRCSPRSGDLSVYWYQQSLDQGLQFLIQYYNGEERAKGNILERFSAQQFPDLHSELNLSSLELGDSALYFCASSVGRRESSGANVLTFGAGSRLTVL.

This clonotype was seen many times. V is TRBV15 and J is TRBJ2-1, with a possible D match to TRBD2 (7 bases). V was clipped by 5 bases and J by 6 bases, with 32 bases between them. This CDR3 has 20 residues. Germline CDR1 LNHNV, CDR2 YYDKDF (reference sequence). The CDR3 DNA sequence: TGTGCCACCAGCCGCCACCAGGGGTCTAGCGGAGAAGTAAACCGCAATGAGCAGTTCTTC. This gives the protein CATSRHQGSSGEVNRNEQFF.